Each of the 9 T cell receptor beta chains below was sequenced from the same sample in a study of radiotherapy plus CTLA-4 blockade in lung cancer. The method was immunoSEQ multiplex PCR; TCRdb's version includes in-frame clones alone and lacks a portion of them. Among 85,000 to 90,000 clones listed, around nine tenths were seen once. The material sequenced was peripheral blood, taken from a patient treated with radiotherapy plus ipilimumab. These receptors all stem from a human donor with non-small cell lung cancer that progressed on radiotherapy plus ipilimumab.

V and J are TRBV7-6 and TRBJ2-1; D possibly corresponds to TRBD2 (6 bases). CDR3 length: 13 amino acids. Germline V gene sequence: CDR1 SGHVS, CDR2 FNYEAQ. The germline V and J ends were trimmed by 1 base and 9 bases, with 10 bases remaining between them. The CDR3 here is CASSLGTTSEQFF. For the CDR3, the DNA is TGTGCCAGCAGCTTAGGGACTACCAGTGAGCAGTTCTTC.

This chain connects TRBV6-6 to TRBJ1-4; tentative D call: TRBD1 (6 bases). In germline, CDR1 is MNHNY, CDR2 SVGAGI (reference sequence). Trimming left V 5 bases short and J 3 bases short, with 10 bases between. The CDR3 loop spans 14 amino acids. This CDR3 is CASSRGVPNEKLFF. CDR3 coding DNA: TGTGCCAGCAGTAGGGGGGTGCCTAATGAAAAACTGTTTTTT.

V is TRBV6-1 and J is TRBJ1-5; D is ambiguous. Trimming left V 3 bases short and J 4 bases short, with 13 bases between. The length of the CDR3 is 15 residues. Germline V gives CDR1 MNHNS, CDR2 SASEGT. Written as DNA, the CDR3 is TGTGCCAGCAGTGAGACAACTATCCGGAATCAGCCCCAGCATTTT. Translated, it gives CASSETTIRNQPQHF.

As to this clone: Distinct nucleotide sequences in the sample also encode this CDR3. This chain uses TRBV18 with TRBJ2-5; D is unresolved. Trimming removed 1 base from V and 5 bases from J, with 2 bases in between. CDR1 and CDR2 from the germline V gene are KGHSH and LQKENI. The CDR3 is 11 residues long. The CDR3 region has the DNA TGTGCCAGCTCACCACGGGAGACCCAGTACTTC. This codes for CASSPRETQYF.

This chain connects TRBV5-5 to TRBJ1-1, with D maybe TRBD1 (5 bases). V was trimmed by 0 bases and J by 2 bases, leaving 11 bases between them. The germline V gene encodes CDR1 SGHKS and CDR2 YYEKEE (reference sequence). CDR3 length equals 15 residues. Here the CDR3 DNA reads TGTGCCAGCAGCTTGGCCCTCAGGGACAACACTGAAGCTTTCTTT. Translating it yields CASSLALRDNTEAFF.

This clone was observed once. The rearrangement links TRBV6-5 to TRBJ1-1; D remains unclear. In germline, CDR1 is MNHEY, CDR2 SVGAGI. This CDR3 has 14 amino acids. V lost 5 bases and J lost 0, with 10 bases in between. The CDR3 DNA sequence: TGTGCCAGCAGTCCTGGGCCTCTGAACACTGAAGCTTTCTTT. Amino acids: CASSPGPLNTEAFF.

The chain employs TRBV6-1 and TRBJ1-6, with D uncertain. The germline V and J ends were trimmed by 5 bases and 8 bases, with 13 bases remaining between them. The CDR3 has 14 amino acids. The germline V gene encodes CDR1 MNHNS and CDR2 SASEGT. The CDR3 sequence: CASSYYLGDSPLHF. Written as DNA, the CDR3 is TGTGCCAGCAGTTATTATCTTGGGGATTCACCCCTCCACTTT.

The chain links TRBV2 to TRBJ2-2; D perhaps matches TRBD1 (6 bases). V gave up 7 bases and J gave up 5 bases, with 11 bases separating them. CDR1 is SNHLY, CDR2 FYNNEI, per germline. This CDR3 region has 13 residues. Here the CDR3 reads CASKYRDTGELFF. As DNA, the CDR3 is TGTGCCAGCAAATACAGGGATACCGGGGAGCTGTTTTTT.

The V and J genes are TRBV10-3 and TRBJ2-7; no clear D. The germline V gene has CDR1 ENHRY and CDR2 SYGVKD. The CDR3 runs 15 residues. Trimming took 11 bases from V and 3 from J, leaving 23 bases between them. The CDR3 DNA sequence: TGTGCCGCGACCCCTGCCTCGACCCAATTCTACGAGCAGTACTTC. Protein sequence: CAATPASTQFYEQYF.